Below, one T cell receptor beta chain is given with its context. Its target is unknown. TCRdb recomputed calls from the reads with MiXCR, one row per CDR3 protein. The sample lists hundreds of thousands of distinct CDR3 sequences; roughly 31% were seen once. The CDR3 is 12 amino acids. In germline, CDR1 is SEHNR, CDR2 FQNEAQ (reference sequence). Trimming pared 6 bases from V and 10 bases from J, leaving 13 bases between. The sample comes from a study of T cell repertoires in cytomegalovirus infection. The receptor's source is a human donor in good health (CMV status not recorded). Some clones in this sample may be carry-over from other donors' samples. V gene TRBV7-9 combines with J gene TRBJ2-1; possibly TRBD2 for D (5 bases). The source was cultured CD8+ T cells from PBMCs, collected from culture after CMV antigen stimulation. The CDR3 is CASSPRGKEQFF. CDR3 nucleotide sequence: TGTGCCAGCAGTCCCAGAGGGAAGGAGCAGTTCTTC.